A single sample is the source of the 16 T cell receptor beta chains below, sequenced in a study of blood T cells in healthy people across ages. The authors ran a second PCR of 7 to 11 cycles using a sample-barcoded 5' primer and a J-beta primer mix. MiXCR, applied by TCRdb to the 5' RACE reads, yields one record per CDR3 protein. The table includes more than 600,000 distinct CDR3 sequences, 20% to 25% detected once. The data were also submitted as part of a second study, on T cells of mothers and their children.

The sequencing sample was made of blood. These receptors came from a boy between 10 and 17 years old in good health.

This clonotype was counted a few times. An end of the junction does not agree with germline; a read error may underlie this. V usage is TRBV28 and J usage is TRBJ2-1; TRBD2 aligns across 7 bases. Per germline, CDR1 MDHEN and CDR2 SYDVKM. This CDR3 has 15 amino acids. CDR3 amino acids: CASSFRVAGPFIVSF. In nucleotides, the CDR3 is TGTGCCAGCAGTTTTAGAGTAGCGGGCCCGTTCATTGTAAGCTTC.

There are a few counts of this clonotype. This chain joins TRBV20-1 and TRBJ2-4; D not certain. V was pared by 0 bases and J by 0 bases, with 15 bases between. This CDR3 contains 17 residues. Germline CDR1 DFQATT, CDR2 SNEGSKA (reference sequence). Here the CDR3 reads CSARELVGSLAKNIQYF. The CDR3 nucleotides read TGCAGTGCTAGAGAGCTAGTAGGGTCATTAGCCAAAAACATTCAGTACTTC.

The chain carries TRBV7-9 and TRBJ2-5, with TRBD2 identical over 12 bases. The end of the DNA aligns better with TRBJ2-1, so the J call may be wrong. Germline CDR1 reads SEHNR; CDR2 reads FQNEAQ (reference sequence). The CDR3 is made up of 16 amino acids. CDR3: CASIVSPSGGAYEQFF. For the CDR3, the DNA is TGTGCCAGCATCGTGTCCCCTAGCGGGGGGGCCTATGAGCAGTTCTTC.

The chain uses TRBV29-1 and TRBJ1-2; possibly TRBD1 for D (5 bases). Trimming removed 6 bases at V and 6 bases at J, with 17 bases between. CDR1 and CDR2 from the germline V gene are SQVTM and ANQGSEA. The CDR3 consists of 13 residues. In DNA, the CDR3 is TGCAGCGTGCCGAGCGGACACCTAGATGGCTACACCTTC. Translating gives CSVPSGHLDGYTF.

This clonotype was observed a handful of times. The genes are TRBV6-1 and TRBJ2-4; the D gene is possibly TRBD1 (5 bases). Trimming pared 4 bases from V and 0 bases from J, leaving 10 bases between. The CDR3 is 15 residues long. The germline V gene has CDR1 MNHNS and CDR2 SASEGT. DNA of the CDR3: TGTGCCAGCAGTGCAGGGCCAATAGCCAAAAACATTCAGTACTTC. The encoded protein is CASSAGPIAKNIQYF.

The chain employs TRBV7-9 and TRBJ2-1; D call uncertain. The CDR3 has 15 residues. CDR1 and CDR2 (germline): SEHNR, FQNEAQ (reference sequence). The ends were cut back, 7 bases at V and 6 bases at J, with 19 bases in the middle. The CDR3 loop reads CASTAIAFPANEQFF. The CDR3 bases are TGTGCCAGCACCGCAATCGCTTTTCCGGCCAATGAGCAGTTCTTC.

The chain recombines TRBV20-1 with TRBJ1-1; 8 nucleotides match TRBD1. The CDR3 has 15 residues. Germline CDR1 and CDR2: DFQATT and SNEGSKA (reference sequence). After removal of 3 bases from V and 7 bases from J, the junction contained 13 bases not matched to a gene. The CDR3, as DNA: TGCAGTGCTAGGGATTCGGGACAGGTTATTCGTGAAGCTTTCTTT. Protein sequence: CSARDSGQVIREAFF.

The chain recombines TRBV12-3 or TRBV12-4 with TRBJ2-7, with TRBD2 as a possible D gene (5 bases). V was clipped by 5 bases and J by 5 bases, with 19 bases between them. This CDR3 region has 15 residues. CDR3 in DNA: TGTGCCAGCAGTACAACCGGGATGAAGGCCGACGAGCAGTACTTC. Its protein product is CASSTTGMKADEQYF.

This clonotype was counted between two and nine times. The chain carries TRBV13 and TRBJ2-2; the D call may be TRBD1 or TRBD2 (5 bases each). V was shortened by 5 bases and J by 2 bases, with 15 bases between the two germline ends. The CDR3 has 16 amino acids. In germline, CDR1 is PRHDT, CDR2 FYEKMQ (reference sequence). CDR3 DNA sequence: TGTGCCAGCAGCCCTATTGGGGGTGAAAACACCGGGGAGCTGTTTTTT. This sequence encodes CASSPIGGENTGELFF.

This clonotype was seen a handful of times. The CDR3 sequence is CASAQTDTQYF. The CDR3 nucleotides are TGTGCCAGCGCACAAACAGATACGCAGTATTTT. The rearrangement links TRBV19 to TRBJ2-3; D uncertain. Germline V gene sequence: CDR1 LNHDA, CDR2 SQIVND (reference sequence). Trimming cost V 9 bases and J 3 bases, with 7 bases left between them. The CDR3 spans 11 residues. Variable domain in full (rest from reference TRBV19 and TRBJ2-3): DGGITQSPKYLFRKEGQNVTLSCEQNLNHDAMYWYRQDPGQGLRLIYYSQIVNDFQKGDIAEGYSVSREKKESFPLTVTSAQKNPTAFYLCASAQTDTQYFGPGTRLTVL.

This clonotype was seen more than once but under ten times. The chain couples TRBV6-2 or TRBV6-3 to TRBJ2-7; no clear D. Germline-derived CDR1 and CDR2 are MNHEY and SVGEGT. The CDR3 has 16 residues. The germline V and J ends were trimmed by 7 bases and 0 bases, with 19 bases remaining between them. CDR3: CASTNLPSFGSYEQYF. The DNA for the CDR3 is TGTGCCAGCACCAATCTCCCTTCTTTTGGCTCCTACGAGCAGTACTTC.

As to this clonotype: This may be a read error: a much more frequent sequence differs by one nucleotide. The V call is TRBV6-2 or TRBV6-3, the J call TRBJ1-1, with TRBD1 identical over 7 bases. Germline V gene sequence: CDR1 MNHEY, CDR2 SVGEGT. V shed 1 base and J 1 base; nucleotides not matched to a gene: 0. The CDR3 is 14 amino acids. The CDR3 coding sequence is TGTGCCAGCAGTTACTGGACAGGGAACACTGAAGCTTTCTTT. Translation gives CASSYWTGNTEAFF.

The CDR3 nucleotides are TGTGCCAGCAGCGATAGCGGGGGGGCCGAAGAGCAGTTCTTC. Protein sequence: CASSDSGGAEEQFF. The J gene is TRBJ2-1, the V gene TRBV9; 11 bases agree with TRBD2. CDR1 is SGDLS and CDR2 is YYNGEE in the germline V gene. This CDR3 spans 14 amino acids. The V and J ends lost 3 bases and 10 bases, in that order; junction bases with no gene match: 6.

The chain has TRBV7-9 and TRBJ2-2; no clear D gene. The germline V gene has CDR1 SEHNR and CDR2 FQNEAQ (reference sequence). The germline V and J ends were trimmed by 3 bases and 1 base, with 9 bases remaining between them. The CDR3 is 15 residues long. This chain's CDR3 is CASSFTVENTGELFF. DNA of the CDR3: TGTGCCAGCAGCTTCACGGTGGAGAACACCGGGGAGCTGTTTTTT.

The V gene is TRBV2, the J gene TRBJ1-5; D unresolved. Trimming stripped 5 bases from V and 0 bases from J, with 5 bases between. Germline-derived CDR1 and CDR2 are SNHLY and FYNNEI. The CDR3 sequence is 13 residues long. The CDR3 is CASSFYSNQPQHF. In DNA, the CDR3 is TGTGCCAGCAGTTTTTATAGCAATCAGCCCCAGCATTTT. The full variable domain, completed using reference TRBV2 and TRBJ1-5, is EPEVTQTPSHQVTQMGQEVILRCVPISNHLYFYWYRQILGQKVEFLVSFYNNEISEKSEIFDDQFSVERPDGSNFTLKIRSTKLEDSAMYFCASSFYSNQPQHFGDGTRLSIL.

The V and J genes are TRBV9 and TRBJ1-2; D might be TRBD1 (5 bases). The CDR3 is 15 amino acids. Looked up from germline, CDR1 is SGDLS and CDR2 is YYNGEE. Trimming removed 4 bases at V and 5 bases at J, with 18 bases between. The CDR3 sequence: CASSPRGELSYGYTF. CDR3 nucleotides: TGTGCCAGCAGCCCCCGGGGCGAGCTAAGTTATGGCTACACCTTC.